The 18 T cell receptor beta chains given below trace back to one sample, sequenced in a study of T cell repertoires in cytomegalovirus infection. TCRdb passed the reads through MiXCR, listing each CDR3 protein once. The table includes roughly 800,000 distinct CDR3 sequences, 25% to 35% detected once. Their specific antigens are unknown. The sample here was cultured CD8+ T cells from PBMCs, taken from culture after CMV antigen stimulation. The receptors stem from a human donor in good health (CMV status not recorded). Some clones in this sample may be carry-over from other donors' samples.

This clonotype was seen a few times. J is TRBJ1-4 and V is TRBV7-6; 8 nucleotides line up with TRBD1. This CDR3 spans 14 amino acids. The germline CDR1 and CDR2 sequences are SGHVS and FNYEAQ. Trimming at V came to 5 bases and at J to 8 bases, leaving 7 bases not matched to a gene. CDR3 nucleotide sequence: TGTGCCAGCAGCCCAAGGGACAGGTTGGAAAAACTGTTTTTT. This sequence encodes CASSPRDRLEKLFF. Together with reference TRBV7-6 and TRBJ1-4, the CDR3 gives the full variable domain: GAGVSQSPRYKVTKRGQDVALRCDPISGHVSLYWYRQALGQGPEFLTYFNYEAQQDKSGLPNDRFSAERPEGSISTLTIQRTEQRDSAMYRCASSPRDRLEKLFFGSGTQLSVL.

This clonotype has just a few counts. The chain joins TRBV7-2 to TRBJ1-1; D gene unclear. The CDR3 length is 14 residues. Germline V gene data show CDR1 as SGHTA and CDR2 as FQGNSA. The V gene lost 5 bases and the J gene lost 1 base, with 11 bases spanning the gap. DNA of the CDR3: TGTGCCAGCAGCCCACTCTCAAAGAACACTGAAGCTTTCTTT. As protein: CASSPLSKNTEAFF.

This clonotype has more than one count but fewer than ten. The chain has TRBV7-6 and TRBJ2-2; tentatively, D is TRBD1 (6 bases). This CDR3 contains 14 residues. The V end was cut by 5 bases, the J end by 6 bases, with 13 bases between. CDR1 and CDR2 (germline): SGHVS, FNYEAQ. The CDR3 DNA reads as TGTGCCAGCAGCCTTCTAGAGGGGGCCGGGGAGCTGTTTTTT. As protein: CASSLLEGAGELFF.

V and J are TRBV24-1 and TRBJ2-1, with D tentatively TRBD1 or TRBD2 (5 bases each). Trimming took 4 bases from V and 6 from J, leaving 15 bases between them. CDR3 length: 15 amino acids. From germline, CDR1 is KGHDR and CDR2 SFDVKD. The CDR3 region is CATSDPDEGINEQFF. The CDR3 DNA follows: TGTGCCACCAGTGACCCGGACGAGGGGATCAATGAGCAGTTCTTC.

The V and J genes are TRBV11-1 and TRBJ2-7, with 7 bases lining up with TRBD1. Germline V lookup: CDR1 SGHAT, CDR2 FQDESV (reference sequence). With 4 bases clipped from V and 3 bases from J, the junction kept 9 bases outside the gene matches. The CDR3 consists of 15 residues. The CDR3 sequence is CASSSRDSNFYEQYV. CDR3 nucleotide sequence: TGTGCCAGCAGCTCTCGGGACAGCAACTTCTACGAGCAGTACGTC.

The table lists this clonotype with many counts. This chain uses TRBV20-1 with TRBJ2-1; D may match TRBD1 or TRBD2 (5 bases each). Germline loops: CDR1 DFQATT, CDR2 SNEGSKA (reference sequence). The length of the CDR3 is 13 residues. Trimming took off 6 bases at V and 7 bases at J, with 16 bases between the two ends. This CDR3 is CSATKNWGNEQFF. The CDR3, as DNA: TGCAGTGCCACGAAAAATTGGGGGAATGAGCAGTTCTTC.

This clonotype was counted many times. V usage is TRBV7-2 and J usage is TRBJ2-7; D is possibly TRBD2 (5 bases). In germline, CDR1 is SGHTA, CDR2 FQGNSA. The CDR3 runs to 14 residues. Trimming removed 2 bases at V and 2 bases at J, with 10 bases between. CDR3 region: CASSLLARTYEQYF. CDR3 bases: TGTGCCAGCAGCTTACTAGCTCGTACCTACGAGCAGTACTTC.

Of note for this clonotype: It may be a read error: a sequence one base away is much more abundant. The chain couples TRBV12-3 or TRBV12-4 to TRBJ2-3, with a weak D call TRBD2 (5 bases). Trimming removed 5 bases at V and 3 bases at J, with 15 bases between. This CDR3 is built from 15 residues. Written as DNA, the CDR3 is TGTGCCAGCAGTCATGGACTGGTTAGGACAGATACGCAGTATTTT. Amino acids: CASSHGLVRTDTQYF.

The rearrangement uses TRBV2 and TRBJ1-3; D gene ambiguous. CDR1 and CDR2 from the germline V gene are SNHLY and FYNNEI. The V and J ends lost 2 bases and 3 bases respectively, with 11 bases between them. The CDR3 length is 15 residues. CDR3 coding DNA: TGTGCCAGCAGTGAAAGGGTCAAGTATGGAAACACCATATATTTT. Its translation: CASSERVKYGNTIYF.

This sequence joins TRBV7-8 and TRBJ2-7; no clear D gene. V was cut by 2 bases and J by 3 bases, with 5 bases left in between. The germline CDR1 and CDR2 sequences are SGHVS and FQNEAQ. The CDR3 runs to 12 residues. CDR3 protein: CASSLRLYEQYV. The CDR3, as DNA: TGTGCCAGCAGCTTAAGGCTCTACGAGCAGTACGTC.

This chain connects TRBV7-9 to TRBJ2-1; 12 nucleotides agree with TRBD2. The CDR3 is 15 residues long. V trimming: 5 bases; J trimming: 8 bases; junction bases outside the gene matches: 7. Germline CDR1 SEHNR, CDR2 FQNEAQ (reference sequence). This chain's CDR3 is CASSPGLAGIDEQFF. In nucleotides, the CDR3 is TGTGCCAGCAGCCCTGGACTAGCGGGGATCGATGAGCAGTTCTTC.

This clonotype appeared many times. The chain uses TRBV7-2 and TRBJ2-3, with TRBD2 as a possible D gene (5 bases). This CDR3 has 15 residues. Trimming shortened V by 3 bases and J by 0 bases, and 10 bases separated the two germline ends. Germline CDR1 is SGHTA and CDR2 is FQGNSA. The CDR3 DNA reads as TGTGCCAGCAGCTTGGACGGGGTGAGCACAGATACGCAGTATTTT. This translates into CASSLDGVSTDTQYF.

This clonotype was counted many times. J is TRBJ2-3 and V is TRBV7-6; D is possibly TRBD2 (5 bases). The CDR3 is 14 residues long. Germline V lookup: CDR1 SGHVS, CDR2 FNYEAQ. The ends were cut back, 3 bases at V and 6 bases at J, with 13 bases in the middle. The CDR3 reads CASSLAATTDTQYF. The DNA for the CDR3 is TGTGCCAGCAGCTTGGCTGCGACTACCGATACGCAGTATTTT. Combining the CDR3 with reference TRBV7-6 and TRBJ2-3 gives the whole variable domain GAGVSQSPRYKVTKRGQDVALRCDPISGHVSLYWYRQALGQGPEFLTYFNYEAQQDKSGLPNDRFSAERPEGSISTLTIQRTEQRDSAMYRCASSLAATTDTQYFGPGTRLTVL.

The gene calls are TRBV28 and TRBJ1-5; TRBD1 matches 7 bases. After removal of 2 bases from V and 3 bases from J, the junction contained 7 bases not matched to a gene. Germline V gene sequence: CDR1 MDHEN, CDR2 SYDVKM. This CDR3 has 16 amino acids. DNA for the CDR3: TGTGCCAGCAGTTTAGAAGGGGGCTTTCACAATCAGCCCCAGCATTTT. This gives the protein CASSLEGGFHNQPQHF.

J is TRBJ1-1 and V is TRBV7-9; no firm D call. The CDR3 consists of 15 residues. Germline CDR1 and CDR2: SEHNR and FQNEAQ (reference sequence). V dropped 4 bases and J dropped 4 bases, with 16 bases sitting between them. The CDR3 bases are TGTGCCAGCAGCTCCCAGCATGTCGGGGTCACTGAAGCTTTCTTT. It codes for CASSSQHVGVTEAFF.

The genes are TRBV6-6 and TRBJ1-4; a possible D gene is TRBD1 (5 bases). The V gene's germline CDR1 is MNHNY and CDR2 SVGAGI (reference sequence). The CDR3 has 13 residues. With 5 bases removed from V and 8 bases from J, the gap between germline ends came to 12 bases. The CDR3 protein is CASSTGPREKLFF. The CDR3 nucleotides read TGTGCCAGCAGTACGGGGCCCCGAGAAAAACTGTTTTTT.

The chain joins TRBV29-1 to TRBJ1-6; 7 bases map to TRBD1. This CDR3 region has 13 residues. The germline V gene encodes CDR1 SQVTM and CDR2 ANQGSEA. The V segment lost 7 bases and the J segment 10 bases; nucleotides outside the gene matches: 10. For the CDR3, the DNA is TGCAGCGCCATGACAGGGACCGGGTCACCCCTCCACTTT. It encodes CSAMTGTGSPLHF.

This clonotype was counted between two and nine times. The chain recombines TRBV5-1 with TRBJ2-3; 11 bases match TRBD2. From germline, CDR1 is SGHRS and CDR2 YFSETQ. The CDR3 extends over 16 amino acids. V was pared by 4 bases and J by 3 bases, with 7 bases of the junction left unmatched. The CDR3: CASSKLAGGATDTQYF. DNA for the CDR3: TGCGCCAGCAGCAAGTTAGCGGGGGGGGCAACAGATACGCAGTATTTT.